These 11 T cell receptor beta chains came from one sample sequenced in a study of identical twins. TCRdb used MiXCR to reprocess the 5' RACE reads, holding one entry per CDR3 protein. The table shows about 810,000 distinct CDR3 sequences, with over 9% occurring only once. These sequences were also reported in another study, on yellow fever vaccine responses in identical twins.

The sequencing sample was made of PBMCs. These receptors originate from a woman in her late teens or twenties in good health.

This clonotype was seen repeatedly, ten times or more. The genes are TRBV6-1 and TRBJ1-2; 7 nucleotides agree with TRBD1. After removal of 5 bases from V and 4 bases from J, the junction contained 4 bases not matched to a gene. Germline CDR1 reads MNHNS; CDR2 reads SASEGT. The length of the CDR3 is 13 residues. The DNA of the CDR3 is TGTGCCAGCAGTCAAGGGACAGCCTATGGCTACACCTTC. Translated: CASSQGTAYGYTF.

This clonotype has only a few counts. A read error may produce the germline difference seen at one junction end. The CDR3 protein is CSARGVRDYGYSEQFF. The CDR3 DNA reads as TGCAGTGCTAGAGGGGTCCGGGACTACGGTTACAGTGAGCAGTTCTTC. V usage is TRBV20-1 and J usage is TRBJ2-1, with 7 bases lining up with TRBD2. Germline assignment: CDR1 DFQATT and CDR2 SNEGSKA (reference sequence). The CDR3 is 16 residues long.

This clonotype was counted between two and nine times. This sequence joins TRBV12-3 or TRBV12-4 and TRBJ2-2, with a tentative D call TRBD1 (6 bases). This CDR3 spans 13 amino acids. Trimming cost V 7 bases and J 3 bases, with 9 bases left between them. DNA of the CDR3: TGTGCCAGCACCCAGGGGTACACCGGGGAGCTGTTTTTT. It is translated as CASTQGYTGELFF.

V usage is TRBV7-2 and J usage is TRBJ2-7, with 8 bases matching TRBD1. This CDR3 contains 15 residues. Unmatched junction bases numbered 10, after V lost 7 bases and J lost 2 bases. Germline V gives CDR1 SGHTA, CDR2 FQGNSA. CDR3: CASTPSGTGPYEQYF. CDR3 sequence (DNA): TGTGCCAGCACCCCATCGGGGACAGGTCCCTACGAGCAGTACTTC.

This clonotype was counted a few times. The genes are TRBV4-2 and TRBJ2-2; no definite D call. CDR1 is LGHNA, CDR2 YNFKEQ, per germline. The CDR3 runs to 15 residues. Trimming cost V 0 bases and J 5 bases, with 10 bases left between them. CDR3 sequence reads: CASSQDFRATGELFF. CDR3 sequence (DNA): TGTGCCAGCAGCCAAGATTTCCGGGCAACCGGGGAGCTGTTTTTT.

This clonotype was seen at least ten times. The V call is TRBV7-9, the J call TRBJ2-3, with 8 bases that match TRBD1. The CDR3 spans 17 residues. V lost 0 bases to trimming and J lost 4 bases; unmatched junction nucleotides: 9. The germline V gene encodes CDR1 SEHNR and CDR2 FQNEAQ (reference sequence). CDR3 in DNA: TGTGCCAGCAGCTTAGCAGGTTGGACAGGGATCGCAGATACGCAGTATTTT. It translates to CASSLAGWTGIADTQYF.

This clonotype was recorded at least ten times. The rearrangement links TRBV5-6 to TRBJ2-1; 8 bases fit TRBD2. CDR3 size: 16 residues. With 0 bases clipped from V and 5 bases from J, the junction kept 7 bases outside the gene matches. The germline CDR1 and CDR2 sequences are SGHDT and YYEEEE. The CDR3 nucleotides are TGTGCCAGCAGCTTGGGGACTAGCTCTATCCACAATGAGCAGTTCTTC. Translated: CASSLGTSSIHNEQFF.

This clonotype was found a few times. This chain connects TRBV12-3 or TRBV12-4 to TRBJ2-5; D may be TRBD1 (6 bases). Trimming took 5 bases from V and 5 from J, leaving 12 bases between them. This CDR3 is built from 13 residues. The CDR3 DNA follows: TGTGCCAGCAGTCCCACAGGGATGGAGACCCAGTACTTC. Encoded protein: CASSPTGMETQYF.

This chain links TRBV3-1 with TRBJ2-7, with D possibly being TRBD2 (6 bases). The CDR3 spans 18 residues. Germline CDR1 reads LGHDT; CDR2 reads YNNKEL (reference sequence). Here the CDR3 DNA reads TGTACCTGCAGTCTCAACTCTTGGTTAGCGGCCACCTCCTACGAGCAGTACTTC. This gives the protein CTCSLNSWLAATSYEQYF.

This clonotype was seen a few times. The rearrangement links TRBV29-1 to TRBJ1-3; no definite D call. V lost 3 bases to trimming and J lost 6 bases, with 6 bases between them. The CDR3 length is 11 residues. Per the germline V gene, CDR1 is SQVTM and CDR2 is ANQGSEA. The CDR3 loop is CSVEFENTIYF. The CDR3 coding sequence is TGCAGCGTTGAGTTTGAAAACACCATATATTTT.

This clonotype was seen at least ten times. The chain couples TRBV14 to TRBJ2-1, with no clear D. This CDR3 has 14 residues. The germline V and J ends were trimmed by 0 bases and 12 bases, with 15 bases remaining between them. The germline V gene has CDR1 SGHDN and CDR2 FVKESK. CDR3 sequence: CASSQDLGVARQFF. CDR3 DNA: TGTGCCAGCAGCCAAGATCTTGGAGTAGCCCGGCAGTTCTTC.